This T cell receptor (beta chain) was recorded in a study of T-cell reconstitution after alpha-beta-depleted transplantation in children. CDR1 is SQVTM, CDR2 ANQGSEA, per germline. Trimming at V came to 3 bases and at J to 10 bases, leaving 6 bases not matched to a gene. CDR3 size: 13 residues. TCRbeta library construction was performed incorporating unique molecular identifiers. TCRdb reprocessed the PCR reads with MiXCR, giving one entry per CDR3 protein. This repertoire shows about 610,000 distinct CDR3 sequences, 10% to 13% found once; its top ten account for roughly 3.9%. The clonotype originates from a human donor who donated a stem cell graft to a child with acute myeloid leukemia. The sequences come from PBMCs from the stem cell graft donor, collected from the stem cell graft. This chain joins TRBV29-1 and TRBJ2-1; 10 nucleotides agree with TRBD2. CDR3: CSVDQRGGWEQFF. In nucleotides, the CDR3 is TGCAGCGTTGACCAGCGGGGGGGGTGGGAGCAGTTCTTC.